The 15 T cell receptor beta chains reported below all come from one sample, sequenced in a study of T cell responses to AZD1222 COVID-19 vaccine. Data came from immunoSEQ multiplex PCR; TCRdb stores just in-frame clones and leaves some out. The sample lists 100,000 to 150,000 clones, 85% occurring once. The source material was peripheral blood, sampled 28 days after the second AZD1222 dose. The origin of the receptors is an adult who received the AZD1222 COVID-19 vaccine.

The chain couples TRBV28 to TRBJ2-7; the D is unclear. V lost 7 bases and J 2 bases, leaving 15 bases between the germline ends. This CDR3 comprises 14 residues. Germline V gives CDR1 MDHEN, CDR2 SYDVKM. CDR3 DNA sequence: TGTGCCAGCATCCCCGCCGGCCATCCCTACGAGCAGTACTTC. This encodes CASIPAGHPYEQYF.

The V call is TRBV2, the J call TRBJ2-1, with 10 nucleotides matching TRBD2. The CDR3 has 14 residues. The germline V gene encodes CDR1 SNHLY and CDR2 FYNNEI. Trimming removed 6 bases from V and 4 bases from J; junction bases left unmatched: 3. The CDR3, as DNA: TGTGCCAGCAGGGGACTAGCGACTTACAATGAGCAGTTCTTC. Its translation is CASRGLATYNEQFF. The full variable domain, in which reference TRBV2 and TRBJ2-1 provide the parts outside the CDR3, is EPEVTQTPSHQVTQMGQEVILRCVPISNHLYFYWYRQILGQKVEFLVSFYNNEISEKSEIFDDQFSVERPDGSNFTLKIRSTKLEDSAMYFCASRGLATYNEQFFGPGTRLTVL.

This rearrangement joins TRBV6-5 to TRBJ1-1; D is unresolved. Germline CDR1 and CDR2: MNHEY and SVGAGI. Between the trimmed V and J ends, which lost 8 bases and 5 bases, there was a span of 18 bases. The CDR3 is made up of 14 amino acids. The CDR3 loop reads CASHLGSRGTEAFF. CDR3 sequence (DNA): TGTGCCAGCCACCTCGGCAGCCGAGGTACTGAAGCTTTCTTT.

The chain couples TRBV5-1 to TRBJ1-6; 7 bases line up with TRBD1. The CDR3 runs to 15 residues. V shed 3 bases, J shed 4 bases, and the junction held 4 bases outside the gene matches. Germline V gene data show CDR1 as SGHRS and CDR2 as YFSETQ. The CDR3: CASSSGQDYNSPLHF. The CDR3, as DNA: TGCGCCAGCAGCTCTGGACAGGATTATAATTCACCCCTCCACTTT.

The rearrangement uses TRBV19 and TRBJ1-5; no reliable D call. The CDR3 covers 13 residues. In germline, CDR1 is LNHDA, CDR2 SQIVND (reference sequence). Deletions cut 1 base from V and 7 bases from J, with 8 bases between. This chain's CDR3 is CASSIAHRQPQHF. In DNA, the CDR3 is TGTGCCAGTAGTATAGCCCATCGGCAGCCCCAGCATTTT.

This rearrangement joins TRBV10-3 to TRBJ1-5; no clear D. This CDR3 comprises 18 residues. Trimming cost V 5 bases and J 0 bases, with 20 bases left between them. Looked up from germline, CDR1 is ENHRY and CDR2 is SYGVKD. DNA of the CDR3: TGTGCCATCAGTCCTCCAGGACCGAGCGTCCATAGCAATCAGCCCCAGCATTTT. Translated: CAISPPGPSVHSNQPQHF.

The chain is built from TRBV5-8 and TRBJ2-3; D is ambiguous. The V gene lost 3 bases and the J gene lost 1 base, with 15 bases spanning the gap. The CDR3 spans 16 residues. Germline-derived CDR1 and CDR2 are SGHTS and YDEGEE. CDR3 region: CASSSSGWTGTDTQYF. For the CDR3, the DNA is TGTGCCAGCAGCTCCTCCGGGTGGACCGGCACAGATACGCAGTATTTT.

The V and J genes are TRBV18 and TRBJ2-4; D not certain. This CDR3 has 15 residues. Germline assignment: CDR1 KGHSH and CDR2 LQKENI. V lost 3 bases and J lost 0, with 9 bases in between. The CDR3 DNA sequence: TGTGCCAGCTCACCGGCCGTAGTAGCCAAAAACATTCAGTACTTC. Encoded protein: CASSPAVVAKNIQYF.

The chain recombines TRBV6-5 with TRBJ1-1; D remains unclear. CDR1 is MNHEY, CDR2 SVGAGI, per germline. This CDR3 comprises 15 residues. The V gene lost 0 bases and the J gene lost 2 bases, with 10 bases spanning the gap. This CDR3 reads CASSYSATYNTEAFF. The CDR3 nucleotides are TGTGCCAGCAGTTACTCGGCAACATACAACACTGAAGCTTTCTTT.

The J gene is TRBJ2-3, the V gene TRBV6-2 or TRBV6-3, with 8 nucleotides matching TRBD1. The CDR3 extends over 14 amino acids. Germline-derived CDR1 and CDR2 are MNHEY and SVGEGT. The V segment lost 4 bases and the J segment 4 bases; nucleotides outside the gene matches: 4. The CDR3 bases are TGTGCCAGCAGTTTAAGGACAGGGTCAGATACGCAGTATTTT. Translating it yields CASSLRTGSDTQYF.

The CDR3 DNA follows: TGCGCCAGCAGCTTGGTACCGGACGAAATTGGAAACACCATATATTTT. Protein sequence: CASSLVPDEIGNTIYF. This sequence joins TRBV5-1 and TRBJ1-3, with unresolved D. Germline CDR1 reads SGHRS; CDR2 reads YFSETQ. The CDR3 loop spans 16 amino acids. Trimming took 0 bases from V and 3 from J, leaving 13 bases between them.

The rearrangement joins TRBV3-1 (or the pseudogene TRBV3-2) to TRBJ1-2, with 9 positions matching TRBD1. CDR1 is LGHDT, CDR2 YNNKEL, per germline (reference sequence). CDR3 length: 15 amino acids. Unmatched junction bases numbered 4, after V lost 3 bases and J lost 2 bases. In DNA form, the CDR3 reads TGTGCCAGCAGCCATGGGGGGACAGGGAACTATGGCTACACCTTC. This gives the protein CASSHGGTGNYGYTF.

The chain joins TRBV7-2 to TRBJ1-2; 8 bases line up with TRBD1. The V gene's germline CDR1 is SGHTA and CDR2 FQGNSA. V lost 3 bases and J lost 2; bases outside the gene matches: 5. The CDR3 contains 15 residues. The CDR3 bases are TGTGCCAGCAGCTTTTCTCAGGGGGCGAACTATGGCTACACCTTC. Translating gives CASSFSQGANYGYTF.

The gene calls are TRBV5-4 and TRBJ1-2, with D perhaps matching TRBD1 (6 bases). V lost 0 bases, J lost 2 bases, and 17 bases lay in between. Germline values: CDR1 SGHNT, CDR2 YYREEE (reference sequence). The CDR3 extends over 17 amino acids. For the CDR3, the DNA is TGTGCCAGCAGCTTGGGCTCCCCCACAGGGTTGAACTATGGCTACACCTTC. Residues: CASSLGSPTGLNYGYTF.

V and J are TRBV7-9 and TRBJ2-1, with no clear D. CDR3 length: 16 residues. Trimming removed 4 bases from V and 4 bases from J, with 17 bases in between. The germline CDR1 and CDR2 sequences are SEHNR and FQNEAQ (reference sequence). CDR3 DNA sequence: TGTGCCAGCAGCTCCTTACTCCTCGGGCCTTACAATGAGCAGTTCTTC. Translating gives CASSSLLLGPYNEQFF. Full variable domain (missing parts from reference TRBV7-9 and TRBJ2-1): DTGVSQNPRHKITKRGQNVTFRCDPISEHNRLYWYRQTLGQGPEFLTYFQNEAQLEKSRLLSDRFSAERPKGSFSTLEIQRTEQGDSAMYLCASSSLLLGPYNEQFFGPGTRLTVL.